The clone carrying this TCR beta chain has at least ten counts. Its ends do not fully match the called genes, so a read error is possible. The sample originates from a study of neurological immune-mediated disorders. TCRdb re-derived calls from the 5' RACE reads in MiXCR, one entry per CDR3 protein. Of 55,000 to 60,000 distinct CDR3 sequences listed, under 4.5% are singletons. The CDR3 has 16 amino acids. Germline V gene sequence: CDR1 SGHRS, CDR2 YFSETQ. Source material: PBMCs. This TCR came from a woman in her thirties with multiple sclerosis. The chain carries TRBV5-1 and TRBJ2-5; no clear D. The CDR3 DNA sequence: TGCGCCATCAGCTTTGGACCCGTCGGAGAGACGGAGACCCAGTACTTC. Translated, it gives CAISFGPVGETETQYF.